This T cell receptor (beta chain) was documented in a study of blood T cell repertoires in COVID-19. About the study: Both acute and convalescent COVID-19 samples were obtained from the United States, Italy and Spain. PBMCs, B-cell-depleted T cells, or T cells provided the cDNA or gDNA that made up the material.

The CDR3 sequence is 13 residues long. The germline gives CDR1 SGHVS, CDR2 FQNEAQ. V gave up 6 bases and J gave up 0 bases, with 8 bases separating them. The authors' processing: Reference gene primer amplification gave nucleated cell count estimates. Repertoires were generated with immunoSEQ multiplex PCR, while TCRdb's copy carries only in-frame clones and drops some. V, J and clone size are those of that table, while D and trimming were read from the DNA. The table records some 110,000 clones, over 70% of them present only once. Sequencing used peripheral blood. The rearrangement links TRBV7-8 to TRBJ1-1; D unclear. This receptor was taken from a man aged 45-60 years with acute or convalescent COVID-19. This CDR3 is CASSPSMNTEAFF. For the CDR3, the DNA is TGTGCCAGCAGTCCATCTATGAACACTGAAGCTTTCTTT.